Each of the 5 T cell receptor beta chains below was sequenced from the same sample in a study of regulatory T cells in long-lasting Graves disease. Relying on iRepertoire HTBI primers and Arm-PCR of CDR3 regions, the team built TCR beta libraries. TCRdb called the multiplex PCR reads again in MiXCR, with one record for every CDR3 protein. The profile covers fewer than 550,000 distinct CDR3 sequences, with roughly 16% appearing a single time and approximately 25% taken by the ten largest. Stated time point: newly diagnosed GD, antithyroid drugs for less than 3 months. PBMC-extracted RNA yielded the TCR library. These data also featured in a second study, about T cells in Graves' hyperthyroidism and ophthalmopathy.

Material: peripheral blood mononuclear cells (PBMCs), obtained at new diagnosis, from a patient treated with antithyroid drugs. These TCRs come from a middle-aged woman with Graves disease.

The chain combines TRBV20-1 with TRBJ2-3, with D possibly TRBD2 on 5 matching bases. CDR1 and CDR2 (germline): DFQATT, SNEGSKA (reference sequence). The CDR3 sequence is 15 residues long. V lost 0 bases and J lost 0, with 10 bases in between. Here the CDR3 reads CSARDRERSTDTQYF. As DNA, the CDR3 is TGCAGTGCTAGAGATAGGGAGAGAAGCACAGATACGCAGTATTTT.

V and J are TRBV10-3 and TRBJ2-3; 9 nucleotides line up with TRBD2. CDR1 is ENHRY and CDR2 is SYGVKD in the germline V gene. This CDR3 comprises 18 residues. In DNA, the CDR3 is TGTTCCTCCACCTGGCGGGCTAGCGGGAACGCTAGCACAGATACGCAGTATTTT. It translates to CSSTWRASGNASTDTQYF.

This clonotype was observed at least ten times. The chain links TRBV6-2 or TRBV6-3 to TRBJ2-3, with D possibly TRBD1 on 6 matching bases. The CDR3 has 16 amino acids. The V gene lost 6 bases and the J gene lost 1 base, with 17 bases spanning the gap. Looked up from germline, CDR1 is MNHEY and CDR2 is SVGEGT. In nucleotides, the CDR3 is TGTGCCAGCAGCACCGGGACACTGCCTGGCACAGATACGCAGTATTTT. Protein: CASSTGTLPGTDTQYF.

This clonotype was observed a handful of times. The chain carries TRBV19 and TRBJ2-5; 8 bases are shared with TRBD1. CDR1 is LNHDA, CDR2 SQIVND, per germline (reference sequence). CDR3 length: 12 residues. Trimming at V came to 10 bases and at J to 5 bases, leaving 6 bases not matched to a gene. CDR3: CATRQGMETQYF. As DNA, the CDR3 is TGTGCCACGAGACAGGGGATGGAGACCCAGTACTTC. The variable domain in full, completed from reference TRBV19 and TRBJ2-5, reads DGGITQSPKYLFRKEGQNVTLSCEQNLNHDAMYWYRQDPGQGLRLIYYSQIVNDFQKGDIAEGYSVSREKKESFPLTVTSAQKNPTAFYLCATRQGMETQYFGPGTRLLVL.

This clonotype was found a few times. This chain connects TRBV30 to TRBJ2-7; D is unresolved. V was shortened by 3 bases and J by 4 bases, with 7 bases between the two germline ends. Germline V gene data show CDR1 as GTSNPN and CDR2 as SVGIG (reference sequence). CDR3 length: 11 residues. Here the CDR3 reads CAWSLLYEQYF. CDR3 in DNA: TGTGCCTGGAGCCTTCTTTACGAGCAGTACTTC. Full variable domain (outside the CDR3, taken from reference TRBV30 and TRBJ2-7): SQTIHQWPATLVQPVGSPLSLECTVEGTSNPNLYWYRQAAGRGLQLLFYSVGIGQISSEVPQNLSASRPQDRQFILSSKKLLLSDSGFYLCAWSLLYEQYFGPGTRLTVT.